Listed below are T cell receptor beta chains from one sample, sequenced in a study of blood T cell repertoires in COVID-19. This table comes from immunoSEQ multiplex PCR, and its TCRdb copy is limited to in-frame clones, with some not included. The sample contains 250,000 to 400,000 clones, about nine tenths of which appear only once. The sequencing sample was made of peripheral blood. The receptors shown here come from a woman under 40 with COVID-19, enrolled during active disease. The CDR3 runs from the conserved cysteine through the conserved F or W. A D gene is named only where the DNA matches it firmly. Clone size is stated in some rows and not others, as once, few, many or a class when expanded.

j_call cdr3_length d_call clone_size v_call cdr3_aa cdr3_nt
TRBJ1-2 13 - - TRBV2 CASSPVQDDGYTF TGTGCCAGCAGCCCCGTCCAGGATGATGGCTACACCTTC
TRBJ1-1 14 TRBD1 - TRBV30 CAWSSGTENTEAFF TGTGCCTGGAGTTCTGGGACAGAGAACACTGAAGCTTTCTTT
TRBJ2-6 17 TRBD1 - TRBV5-1 CASSLAGTGVGANVLTF TGCGCCAGCAGCTTGGCCGGGACAGGGGTTGGGGCCAACGTCCTGACTTTC
TRBJ2-5 13 - - TRBV5-4 CASSFDPGETQYF TGTGCCAGCAGCTTTGACCCAGGGGAGACCCAGTACTTC
TRBJ1-4 17 TRBD1 - TRBV27 CASSLWGQGGINEKLFF TGTGCCAGCAGTTTATGGGGACAGGGGGGAATTAATGAAAAACTGTTTTTT
TRBJ2-1 16 - - TRBV6-5 CASSYMRYSSYNEQFF TGTGCCAGCAGTTACATGAGGTACTCCTCCTACAATGAGCAGTTCTTC
TRBJ1-1 14 - few TRBV5-1 CASSLDSMNTEAFF TGCGCCAGCAGCTTGGACAGCATGAACACTGAAGCTTTCTTT
TRBJ2-7 15 TRBD2 - TRBV10-1 CASSESPAGENEQYF TGCGCCAGCAGTGAGTCCCCAGCGGGAGAGAACGAGCAGTACTTC
TRBJ1-4 13 - - TRBV25-1 CASSEFFNEKLFF TGTGCCAGCAGTGAGTTCTTCAATGAAAAACTGTTTTTT
TRBJ1-1 15 TRBD1 - TRBV5-1 CASSGTGGWNTEAFF TGCGCCAGCAGCGGGACAGGGGGCTGGAACACTGAAGCTTTCTTT
TRBJ1-1 13 TRBD1 - TRBV6-6 CASRESGQEEAFF TGTGCCAGCAGAGAATCGGGACAGGAAGAAGCTTTCTTT
TRBJ1-2 14 - - TRBV5-1 CASSPRTADYGYTF TGCGCCAGCAGCCCTAGGACAGCGGACTATGGCTACACCTTC
TRBJ1-5 15 - - TRBV27 CASSTRQTLNQPQHF TGTGCCAGCAGTACCCGACAGACCCTAAATCAGCCCCAGCATTTT
TRBJ1-4 18 - - TRBV4-2 CASSRSLAGAQVNEKLFF TGTGCCAGCAGCCGAAGTCTTGCGGGGGCGCAAGTTAATGAAAAACTGTTTTTT
TRBJ2-3 16 TRBD1 - TRBV7-6 CASSSAYRQGKDTQYF TGTGCCAGCAGCTCCGCCTATCGACAGGGGAAAGATACGCAGTATTTT
TRBJ2-6 18 TRBD1 - TRBV30 CAWSVRGGLHSGANVLTF TGTGCCTGGAGTGTACGAGGGGGCTTACACTCTGGGGCCAACGTCCTGACTTTC
TRBJ1-1 13 - - TRBV11-2 CASSLVIDTEAFF TGTGCCAGCAGCTTAGTCATAGACACTGAAGCTTTCTTT
TRBJ2-3 17 TRBD2 - TRBV5-4 CASSLAGVAGVADTQYF TGTGCCAGCAGCTTGGCCGGAGTAGCGGGAGTTGCGGATACGCAGTATTTT
TRBJ1-2 14 - - TRBV28 CASSLADSYYGYTF TGTGCCAGCAGTTTAGCCGACAGTTACTATGGCTACACCTTC
TRBJ1-2 12 TRBD1 - TRBV28 CASRDRGYGYTF TGTGCCAGCCGGGACAGGGGCTATGGCTACACCTTC
TRBJ1-5 14 TRBD1 many TRBV25-1 CASSGTGASQPQHF TGTGCCAGCAGTGGGACAGGGGCGAGTCAGCCCCAGCATTTT
TRBJ1-6 13 - few TRBV28 CASQTGTNSPLHF TGTGCCAGTCAGACAGGCACTAATTCACCCCTCCACTTT
TRBJ2-4 20 - - TRBV27 CASSLRYQAGGAFSKNIQYF TGTGCCAGCAGTTTACGTTACCAGGCTGGGGGCGCGTTTTCCAAAAACATTCAGTACTTC
TRBJ1-4 16 TRBD1 - TRBV15 CATSREDRGATEKLFF TGTGCCACCAGCAGAGAAGACAGGGGCGCCACTGAAAAACTGTTTTTT
TRBJ1-4 18 - - TRBV27 CASSLSGDGLATNEKLFF TGTGCCAGCAGTTTATCGGGCGACGGTCTTGCAACTAATGAAAAACTGTTTTTT
TRBJ2-2 15 TRBD2 - TRBV28 CASSSSGRNTGELFF TGTGCCAGCAGTTCTAGCGGGCGGAACACCGGGGAGCTGTTTTTT
TRBJ2-6 19 TRBD1 - TRBV3-1/TRBV3-2 CASSRRWGQGLSGANVLTF TGTGCCAGCAGCCGTCGTTGGGGACAGGGGCTCTCTGGGGCCAACGTCCTGACTTTC
TRBJ2-7 14 - - TRBV5-1 CASSLIGGDLEQYF TGCGCCAGCAGCTTAATCGGGGGAGATCTCGAGCAGTACTTC